These T cell receptor beta chains were read from a single sample in a study of blood T cell repertoires in COVID-19. Only in-frame clones appear in the TCRdb table, and some are missing; sequencing was by immunoSEQ multiplex PCR. The top ten clones hold roughly 4% of a sample with 300,000 or so clones, approximately 86% of them seen once. The sample consisted of PBMCs or T cells enriched from blood (not recorded which). The receptors here all came from a woman aged 35 to 49 with acute COVID-19. CDR3s leave out the opening cysteine and the closing phenylalanine or tryptophan.

TRBV5-6	15	ASSRAQGILVEETQY
TRBV7-6	14	ASSLDRWAGKNIQY
TRBV5-4	13	ASSFLAGGFDTQY
TRBV6-2/TRBV6-3	10	ASSPSGYEQY
TRBV7-9	13	ASSSLDRGNYGYT
TRBV5-4	12	ASSLGSSGNTIY
TRBV3-1/TRBV3-2	12	ASSYGQGNYGYT
TRBV19	11	ASSIGVPQPQH
TRBV18	12	ASSPSRQDYGYT
TRBV3-1/TRBV3-2	14	ASSQKQSGANYGYT
TRBV19	11	ASSTSNTGELF
TRBV2	10	ASSVRTDTQY
TRBV12-3/TRBV12-4	11	ASSRQGTGELF
TRBV4-3	16	ASSQDLLQGTNTGELF
TRBV3-1/TRBV3-2	13	ASSLLAGAYNEQF
TRBV5-1	14	ASSLGQGTNTGELF
TRBV3-1/TRBV3-2	13	ASSATGGSGNTIY
TRBV19	17	ASSFWTGPPYGGNQPQH
TRBV7-2	14	ASSLGDRGGRDTIY
TRBV2	12	ASRSGTGNSPLH
TRBV28	13	ASTLGGGENYGYT
TRBV3-1/TRBV3-2	12	ASSRWDSGSPLH